These 25 T cell receptor beta chains originate from one sample sequenced in a study of radiotherapy plus CTLA-4 blockade in lung cancer (dated by TCRdb to about 2018). Libraries were constructed by the immunoSEQ multiplex PCR assay. Entries here come from immuneACCESS through TCRdb and include only in-frame sequences with V and J called. Some clones fail to appear in such tables; in the studies checked, an unresolved V gene covers under half of the shortfall, and the cause of the remainder is unknown. This sample has some 67,000 clones in its table, and about 72% of those were observed once. More than 15% of the sample rests with the top ten. The material was peripheral blood, obtained from a patient treated with radiotherapy plus ipilimumab. These TCRs come from a human donor with non-small cell lung cancer whose response to radiotherapy plus ipilimumab could not be evaluated. Some clones in this sample may be carry-over from other donors' samples.

This chain connects TRBV15 to TRBJ2-4; 8 positions agree with TRBD2. The CDR3 consists of 15 residues. Germline V gives CDR1 LNHNV, CDR2 YYDKDF (reference sequence). V shed 0 bases and J 4 bases; nucleotides not matched to a gene: 2. The CDR3 is CATSRDPGGKNIQYF. The CDR3, as DNA: TGTGCCACCAGCAGAGACCCGGGGGGGAAAAACATTCAGTACTTC.

V is TRBV7-2 and J is TRBJ1-2; 7 bases map to TRBD1. The CDR3 runs 14 residues. Germline CDR1 SGHTA, CDR2 FQGNSA. Germline trimming cut 5 bases from V and 4 bases from J; bases unmatched to any gene: 7. CDR3 bases: TGTGCCAGCAGCACCGGGGACAGAGTCTATGGCTACACCTTC. This gives the protein CASSTGDRVYGYTF.

The chain uses TRBV5-1 and TRBJ1-1, with TRBD1 matching over 7 bases. After removal of 0 bases from V and 2 bases from J, the junction contained 1 base not matched to a gene. This CDR3 is built from 14 residues. In germline, CDR1 is SGHRS, CDR2 YFSETQ. This chain's CDR3 is CASSLGGGNTEAFF. The DNA for the CDR3 is TGCGCCAGCAGCTTGGGAGGGGGCAACACTGAAGCTTTCTTT. The full variable domain, with the rest looked up from reference TRBV5-1 and TRBJ1-1, is KAGVTQTPRYLIKTRGQQVTLSCSPISGHRSVSWYQQTPGQGLQFLFEYFSETQRNKGNFPGRFSGRQFSNSRSEMNVSTLELGDSALYLCASSLGGGNTEAFFGQGTRLTVV.

This clone has a handful of counts. This chain uses TRBV4-1 with TRBJ1-4; D gene ambiguous. Per germline, CDR1 MGHRA and CDR2 YSYEKL. V gave up 4 bases and J gave up 1 base, with 13 bases separating them. The CDR3 sequence is 16 residues long. The CDR3 sequence is CASSLPPGRTNEKLFF. As DNA, the CDR3 is TGCGCCAGCAGCCTACCCCCGGGGAGAACTAATGAAAAACTGTTTTTT.

The chain has TRBV4-2 and TRBJ2-5; D may be TRBD2 (6 bases). The CDR3 runs to 15 residues. Germline CDR1 LGHNA, CDR2 YNFKEQ. V gave up 1 base and J gave up 5 bases, with 14 bases separating them. CDR3 residues: CASSQGHGTLETQYF. The DNA for the CDR3 is TGTGCCAGCAGCCAAGGTCACGGGACTTTGGAGACCCAGTACTTC.

The chain uses TRBV5-1 and TRBJ1-1; TRBD1 aligns across 8 bases. Germline values: CDR1 SGHRS, CDR2 YFSETQ. Trimming cost V 3 bases and J 4 bases; bases outside gene matches: 2. The CDR3 extends over 13 amino acids. As DNA, the CDR3 is TGCGCCAGCAGCTCACAGGGGGGCACTGAAGCTTTCTTT. As protein: CASSSQGGTEAFF. Complete variable domain (other parts from reference TRBV5-1 and TRBJ1-1): KAGVTQTPRYLIKTRGQQVTLSCSPISGHRSVSWYQQTPGQGLQFLFEYFSETQRNKGNFPGRFSGRQFSNSRSEMNVSTLELGDSALYLCASSSQGGTEAFFGQGTRLTVV.

This clone is a singleton in its sample. The J gene is TRBJ1-2, the V gene TRBV27; perhaps TRBD1 as D (6 bases). Germline CDR1 reads MNHEY; CDR2 reads SMNVEV (reference sequence). The CDR3 has 14 residues. Trimming removed 5 bases at V and 1 base at J, with 11 bases between. The CDR3 DNA follows: TGTGCCAGCAGTATCGACAGGCGTAACTATGGCTACACCTTC. Protein sequence: CASSIDRRNYGYTF.

V and J are TRBV2 and TRBJ1-4; weak D call: TRBD1 (6 bases). CDR1 SNHLY and CDR2 FYNNEI come from the germline V gene. The V end lost 3 bases, the J end lost 8 bases, and 13 bases lay between the germline ends. This CDR3 is built from 14 residues. The chain's CDR3 is CASSDPGGREKLFF. In DNA form, the CDR3 reads TGTGCCAGCAGTGATCCGGGGGGCCGAGAAAAACTGTTTTTT.

This rearrangement joins TRBV19 to TRBJ2-1; tentatively, D is TRBD2 (5 bases). CDR3 length: 15 residues. Germline lookup yields CDR1 LNHDA and CDR2 SQIVND (reference sequence). Trimming stripped 3 bases from V and 4 bases from J, with 13 bases between. This chain's CDR3 is CASSIRVGEYNEQFF. CDR3 DNA: TGTGCCAGTAGTATTAGGGTCGGGGAATACAATGAGCAGTTCTTC.

The CDR3 spells CASSLRGDTQYF. The CDR3 coding sequence is TGCGCCAGCAGCTTGCGGGGAGATACGCAGTATTTT. This chain uses TRBV5-1 with TRBJ2-3; tentatively, D is TRBD2 (5 bases). V lost 1 base, J lost 5 bases, and 5 bases lay in between. The CDR3 spans 12 residues. Germline V CDR1 and CDR2: SGHRS, YFSETQ.

The V gene is TRBV5-1, the J gene TRBJ1-6, with 7 nucleotides matching TRBD1. Germline-derived CDR1 and CDR2 are SGHRS and YFSETQ. CDR3 length equals 15 residues. Unmatched junction bases numbered 8, after V lost 2 bases and J lost 9 bases. The CDR3 DNA reads TGCGCCAGCAGCTTTGCCGGGACAGATACTTCACCCCTCCACTTT. It yields the protein CASSFAGTDTSPLHF.

This sequence joins TRBV6-6 and TRBJ2-7; 8 bases line up with TRBD1. CDR3 length: 15 amino acids. Looked up from germline, CDR1 is MNHNY and CDR2 is SVGAGI (reference sequence). Unmatched junction bases numbered 9, after V lost 6 bases and J lost 2 bases. The CDR3 region has the DNA TGTGCCAGCAGCACCCCGGGACAGGTGGCCTACGAGCAGTACTTC. Translating it yields CASSTPGQVAYEQYF.

The J gene is TRBJ2-5, the V gene TRBV5-1; D gene uncertain. Germline loops: CDR1 SGHRS, CDR2 YFSETQ. This CDR3 has 13 amino acids. With 3 bases removed from V and 0 bases from J, the gap between germline ends came to 6 bases. CDR3 coding DNA: TGCGCCAGCAGCTCGGAGAACCAAGAGACCCAGTACTTC. This encodes CASSSENQETQYF.

This clone was counted many times. This chain uses TRBV7-9 with TRBJ1-1; D unresolved. The CDR3 runs to 15 residues. Germline V lookup: CDR1 SEHNR, CDR2 FQNEAQ (reference sequence). V was shortened by 5 bases and J by 1 base, with 14 bases between the two germline ends. The CDR3 DNA is TGTGCCAGCAGCCCACGCCGAGGCCCGAACACTGAAGCTTTCTTT. It codes for CASSPRRGPNTEAFF. Using reference TRBV7-9 and TRBJ1-1 for the parts outside the CDR3, the full variable domain is DTGVSQNPRHKITKRGQNVTFRCDPISEHNRLYWYRQTLGQGPEFLTYFQNEAQLEKSRLLSDRFSAERPKGSFSTLEIQRTEQGDSAMYLCASSPRRGPNTEAFFGQGTRLTVV.

This clone was seen only a few times. This chain uses TRBV29-1 with TRBJ2-1, with 10 bases matching TRBD1. This CDR3 region has 12 residues. CDR1 is SQVTM and CDR2 is ANQGSEA in the germline V gene. Trimming at V came to 6 bases and at J to 12 bases, leaving 8 bases not matched to a gene. CDR3 coding DNA: TGCAGCGTGGGACAGGGGTTTGTCGGGCAGTTCTTC. Protein product: CSVGQGFVGQFF.

The DNA for the CDR3 is TGTGCCAGCGAGGACAGGGGCCAGGGCTATGGCTACACCTTC. Its translation: CASEDRGQGYGYTF. The chain has TRBV18 and TRBJ1-2; 9 bases are shared with TRBD1. The CDR3 extends over 14 amino acids. V was clipped by 8 bases and J by 4 bases; unmatched bases: 8. Looked up from germline, CDR1 is KGHSH and CDR2 is LQKENI.

The CDR3 nucleotides read TGTGCCAGCAGCTTAACCCAGGGGGCGCCGGATACGCAGTATTTT. This gives the protein CASSLTQGAPDTQYF. This sequence joins TRBV7-2 and TRBJ2-3, with TRBD1 matching over 8 bases. In germline, CDR1 is SGHTA, CDR2 FQGNSA. V shed 2 bases and J 6 bases; nucleotides not matched to a gene: 7. The CDR3 loop spans 15 amino acids.

The rearrangement joins TRBV6-5 to TRBJ1-6; D remains ambiguous. V lost 6 bases and J 6 bases, leaving 12 bases between the germline ends. Per germline, CDR1 MNHEY and CDR2 SVGAGI. The CDR3 covers 14 residues. CDR3 amino acids: CASRLISPNSPLHF. DNA for the CDR3: TGTGCCAGCAGGTTAATTAGCCCTAATTCACCCCTCCACTTT.

The chain recombines TRBV28 with TRBJ1-2, with D possibly being TRBD1 (5 bases). The germline V gene encodes CDR1 MDHEN and CDR2 SYDVKM. Trimming took 1 base from V and 2 from J, leaving 5 bases between them. There are 13 residues in the CDR3. CDR3 sequence: CASSLSGNYGYTF. CDR3 DNA sequence: TGTGCCAGCAGTTTATCAGGGAACTATGGCTACACCTTC.

The chain employs TRBV19 and TRBJ1-2, with TRBD1 matching 11 bases. Germline V CDR1 and CDR2: LNHDA, SQIVND (reference sequence). This CDR3 has 15 residues. J was trimmed by 5 bases and V by 3 bases; bases with no gene match: 5. CDR3 residues: CASSMDRGRGYGYTF. CDR3 nucleotides: TGTGCCAGTAGTATGGACAGGGGGCGCGGATATGGCTACACCTTC.

The rearrangement joins TRBV5-1 to TRBJ2-7, with TRBD1 matching 10 bases. CDR3 size: 15 residues. Germline CDR1 SGHRS, CDR2 YFSETQ. V lost 4 bases to trimming and J lost 6 bases; unmatched junction nucleotides: 10. The CDR3 coding sequence is TGCGCCAGCAGCCTAATGACAGGGGGCGTTATCGAGCAGTACTTC. Translated, it gives CASSLMTGGVIEQYF. Complete variable domain (other parts from reference TRBV5-1 and TRBJ2-7): KAGVTQTPRYLIKTRGQQVTLSCSPISGHRSVSWYQQTPGQGLQFLFEYFSETQRNKGNFPGRFSGRQFSNSRSEMNVSTLELGDSALYLCASSLMTGGVIEQYFGPGTRLTVT.

This sequence joins TRBV6-4 and TRBJ2-7, with D perhaps TRBD1 (6 bases). With 2 bases removed from V and 3 bases from J, the gap between germline ends came to 17 bases. Germline V lookup: CDR1 MRHNA, CDR2 SNTAGT. There are 16 residues in the CDR3. The CDR3 DNA sequence: TGTGCCAGCAGTGACAAACTCCGGGACACAGACTACGAGCAGTACTTC. The encoded protein is CASSDKLRDTDYEQYF.

The chain uses TRBV19 and TRBJ1-5; TRBD1 matches 10 bases. The CDR3 totals 17 residues. The V gene end was trimmed by 4 bases and the J gene end by 1 base; junction bases not matched to a gene: 7. In germline, CDR1 is LNHDA, CDR2 SQIVND (reference sequence). The CDR3, as DNA: TGTGCCAGTAGTACCGGGACAGGGGTGGTGAGCAATCAGCCCCAGCATTTT. Its protein product is CASSTGTGVVSNQPQHF.

The chain employs TRBV7-9 and TRBJ2-3; TRBD2 matches 8 bases. The CDR3 covers 15 residues. The V and J ends lost 5 bases and 3 bases, in that order; junction bases with no gene match: 7. Germline CDR1 is SEHNR and CDR2 is FQNEAQ (reference sequence). The CDR3 DNA reads TGTGCCAGCAGCGCCTTAGCGGGGACAACAGATACGCAGTATTTT. Translating it yields CASSALAGTTDTQYF. The full variable domain, its missing parts supplied by reference TRBV7-9 and TRBJ2-3, is DTGVSQNPRHKITKRGQNVTFRCDPISEHNRLYWYRQTLGQGPEFLTYFQNEAQLEKSRLLSDRFSAERPKGSFSTLEIQRTEQGDSAMYLCASSALAGTTDTQYFGPGTRLTVL.

This clone was observed once. The CDR3 bases are TGTGCCAGCAGGACTTCCATAGGAGCAGATACGCAGTATTTT. Translated, it gives CASRTSIGADTQYF. The chain couples TRBV6-5 to TRBJ2-3; D call uncertain. The V and J ends lost 6 bases and 4 bases respectively, with 14 bases between them. The CDR3 loop spans 14 amino acids. The germline V gene encodes CDR1 MNHEY and CDR2 SVGAGI.